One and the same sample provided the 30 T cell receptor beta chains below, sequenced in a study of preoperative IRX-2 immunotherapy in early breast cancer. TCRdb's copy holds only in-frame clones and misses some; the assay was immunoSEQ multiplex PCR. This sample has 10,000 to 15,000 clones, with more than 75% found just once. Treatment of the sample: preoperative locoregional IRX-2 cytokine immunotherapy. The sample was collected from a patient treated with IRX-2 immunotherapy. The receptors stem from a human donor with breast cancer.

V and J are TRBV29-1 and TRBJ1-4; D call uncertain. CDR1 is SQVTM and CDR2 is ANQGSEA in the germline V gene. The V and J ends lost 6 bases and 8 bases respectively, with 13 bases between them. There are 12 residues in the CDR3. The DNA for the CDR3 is TGCAGCGTCCTCTTCTTGGGGGAAAAACTGTTTTTT. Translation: CSVLFLGEKLFF.

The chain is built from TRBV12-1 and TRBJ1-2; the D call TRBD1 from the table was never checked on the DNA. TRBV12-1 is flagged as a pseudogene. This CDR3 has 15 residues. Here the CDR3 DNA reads TGTGCCAGCAGCTCGTTCAACACGGACAGGGATGGCTACACCTTC. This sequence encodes CASSSFNTDRDGYTF.

The CDR3 loop reads CASSSWDRGINEQFF. CDR3 sequence (DNA): TGTGCCAGCAGCTCATGGGACAGGGGGATCAATGAGCAGTTCTTC. This chain uses TRBV7-9 with TRBJ2-1; 11 nucleotides match TRBD1. The CDR3 runs 15 residues. Germline V CDR1 and CDR2: SEHNR, FQNEAQ (reference sequence). The V segment lost 4 bases and the J segment 6 bases; nucleotides outside the gene matches: 5.

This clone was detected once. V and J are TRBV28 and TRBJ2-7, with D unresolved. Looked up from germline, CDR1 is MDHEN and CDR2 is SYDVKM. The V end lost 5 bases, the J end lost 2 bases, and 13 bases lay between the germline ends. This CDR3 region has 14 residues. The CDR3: CASSPAPRPYEQYV. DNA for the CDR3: TGTGCCAGCAGTCCTGCCCCCAGGCCCTACGAGCAGTACGTC.

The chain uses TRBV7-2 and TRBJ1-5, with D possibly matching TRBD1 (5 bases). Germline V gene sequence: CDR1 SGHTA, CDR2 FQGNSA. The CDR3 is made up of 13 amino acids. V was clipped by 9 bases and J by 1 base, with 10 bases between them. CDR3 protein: CASSRDSNQPQHF. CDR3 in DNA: TGTGCCAGTAGCCGGGACAGCAATCAGCCCCAGCATTTT.

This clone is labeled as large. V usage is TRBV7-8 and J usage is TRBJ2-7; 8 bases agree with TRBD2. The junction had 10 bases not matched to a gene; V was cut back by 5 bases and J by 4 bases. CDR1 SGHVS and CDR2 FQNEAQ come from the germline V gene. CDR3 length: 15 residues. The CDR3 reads CASSPPGGAVYEQYF. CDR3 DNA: TGTGCCAGCAGCCCACCGGGGGGGGCAGTGTACGAGCAGTACTTC.

CDR3 amino acids: CASSWTSGGYNEQFF. CDR3 coding DNA: TGCGCCAGCAGCTGGACTAGCGGGGGGTACAATGAGCAGTTCTTC. The chain has TRBV5-1 and TRBJ2-1; 14 bases map to TRBD2. This CDR3 contains 15 residues. Germline V gene sequence: CDR1 SGHRS, CDR2 YFSETQ. The J segment lost 4 bases and the V segment lost 3 bases, leaving 0 bases of the junction unmatched. The variable domain in full, completed from reference TRBV5-1 and TRBJ2-1, reads KAGVTQTPRYLIKTRGQQVTLSCSPISGHRSVSWYQQTPGQGLQFLFEYFSETQRNKGNFPGRFSGRQFSNSRSEMNVSTLELGDSALYLCASSWTSGGYNEQFFGPGTRLTVL.

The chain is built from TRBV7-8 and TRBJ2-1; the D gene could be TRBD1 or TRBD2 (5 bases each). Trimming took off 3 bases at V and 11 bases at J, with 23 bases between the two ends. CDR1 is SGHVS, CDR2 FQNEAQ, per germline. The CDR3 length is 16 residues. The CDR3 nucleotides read TGTGCCAGCAGCTTTGGGGCAAGAATACAGGTCGGGAAGCAGTTCTTC. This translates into CASSFGARIQVGKQFF.

The CDR3 nucleotides read TGTGCCAGTAGTCTTCCAAGACAGGGAAACACCGGGGAGCTGTTTTTT. As protein: CASSLPRQGNTGELFF. The chain has TRBV19 and TRBJ2-2; 7 bases align to TRBD1. CDR1 and CDR2 (germline): LNHDA, SQIVND (reference sequence). This CDR3 is 16 amino acids long. V trimming: 5 bases; J trimming: 2 bases; junction bases outside the gene matches: 8.

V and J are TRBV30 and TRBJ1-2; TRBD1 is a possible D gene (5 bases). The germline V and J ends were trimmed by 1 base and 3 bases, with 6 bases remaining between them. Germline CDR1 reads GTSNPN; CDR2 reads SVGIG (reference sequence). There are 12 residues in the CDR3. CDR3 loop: CAWSAGHYGYTF. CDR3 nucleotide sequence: TGTGCCTGGAGTGCAGGGCACTATGGCTACACCTTC.

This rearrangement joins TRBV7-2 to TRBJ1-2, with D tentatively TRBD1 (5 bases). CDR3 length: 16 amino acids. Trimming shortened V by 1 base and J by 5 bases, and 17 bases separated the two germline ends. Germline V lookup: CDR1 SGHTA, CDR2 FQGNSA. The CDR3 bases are TGTGCCAGCAGCTTAGGTGGGGCCAGTCGGGCATATGGCTACACCTTC. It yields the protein CASSLGGASRAYGYTF.

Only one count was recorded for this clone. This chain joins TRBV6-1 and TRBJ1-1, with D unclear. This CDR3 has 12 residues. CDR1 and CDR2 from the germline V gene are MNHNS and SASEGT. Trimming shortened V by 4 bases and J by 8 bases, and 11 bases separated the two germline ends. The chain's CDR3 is CASSAPAQEAFF. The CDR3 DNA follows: TGTGCCAGCAGTGCCCCGGCACAAGAAGCTTTCTTT.

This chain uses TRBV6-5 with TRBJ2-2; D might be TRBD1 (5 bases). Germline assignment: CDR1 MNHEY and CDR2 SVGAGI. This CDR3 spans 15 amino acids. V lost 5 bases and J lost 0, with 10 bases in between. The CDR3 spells CASSNTGPNTGELFF. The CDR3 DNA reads TGTGCCAGCAGTAATACAGGACCGAACACCGGGGAGCTGTTTTTT.

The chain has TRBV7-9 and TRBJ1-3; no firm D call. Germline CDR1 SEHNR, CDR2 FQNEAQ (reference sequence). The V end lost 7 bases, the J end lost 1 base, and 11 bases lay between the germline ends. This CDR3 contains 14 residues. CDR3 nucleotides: TGTGCCAGCACAAGACGTACATCTGGAAACACCATATATTTT. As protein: CASTRRTSGNTIYF.

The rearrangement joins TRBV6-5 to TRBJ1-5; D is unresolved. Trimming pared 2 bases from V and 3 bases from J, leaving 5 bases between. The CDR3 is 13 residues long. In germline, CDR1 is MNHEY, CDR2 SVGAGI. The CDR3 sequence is CASSYDLNQPQHF. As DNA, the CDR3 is TGTGCCAGCAGTTACGACCTCAATCAGCCCCAGCATTTT.

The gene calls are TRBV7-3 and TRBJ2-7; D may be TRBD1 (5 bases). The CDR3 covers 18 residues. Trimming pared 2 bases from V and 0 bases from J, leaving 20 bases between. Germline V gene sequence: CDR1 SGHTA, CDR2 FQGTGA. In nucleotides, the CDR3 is TGTGCCAGCAGCTTAGCCCCACCGACGACAGCTAGCTCCTACGAGCAGTACTTC. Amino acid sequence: CASSLAPPTTASSYEQYF.

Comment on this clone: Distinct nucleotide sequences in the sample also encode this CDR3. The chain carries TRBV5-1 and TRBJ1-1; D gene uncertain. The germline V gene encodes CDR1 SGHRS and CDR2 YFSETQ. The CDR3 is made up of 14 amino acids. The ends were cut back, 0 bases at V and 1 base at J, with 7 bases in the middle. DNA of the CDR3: TGCGCCAGCAGCTTGGGTGGGAGGAACACTGAAGCTTTCTTT. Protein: CASSLGGRNTEAFF.

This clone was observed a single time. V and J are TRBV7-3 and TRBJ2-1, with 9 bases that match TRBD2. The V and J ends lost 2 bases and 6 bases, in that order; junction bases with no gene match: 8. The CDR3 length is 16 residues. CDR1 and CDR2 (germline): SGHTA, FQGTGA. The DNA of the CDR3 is TGTGCCAGCAGCTTATTAAGCGGGGGGAAATTCAATGAGCAGTTCTTC. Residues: CASSLLSGGKFNEQFF.

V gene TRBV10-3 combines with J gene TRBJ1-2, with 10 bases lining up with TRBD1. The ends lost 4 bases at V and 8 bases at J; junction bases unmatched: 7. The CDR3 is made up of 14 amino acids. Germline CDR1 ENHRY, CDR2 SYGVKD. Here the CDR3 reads CAISAGQGKGGYTF. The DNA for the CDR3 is TGTGCCATCAGTGCGGGACAGGGGAAAGGCGGCTACACCTTC.

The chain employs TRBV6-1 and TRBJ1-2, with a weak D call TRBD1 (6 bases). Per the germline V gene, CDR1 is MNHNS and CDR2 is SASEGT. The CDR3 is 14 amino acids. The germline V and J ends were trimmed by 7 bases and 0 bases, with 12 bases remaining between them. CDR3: CASIRQAANYGYTF. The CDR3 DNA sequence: TGTGCCAGCATCCGACAGGCCGCTAACTATGGCTACACCTTC.

The CDR3 spells CATSREGAGNTEAFF. As DNA, the CDR3 is TGTGCCACCAGCAGAGAGGGTGCAGGGAACACTGAAGCTTTCTTT. The rearrangement links TRBV15 to TRBJ1-1, with D hard to call. CDR1 LNHNV and CDR2 YYDKDF come from the germline V gene (reference sequence). The CDR3 has 15 amino acids. V shed 0 bases and J shed 1 base, with 9 bases lying between them.

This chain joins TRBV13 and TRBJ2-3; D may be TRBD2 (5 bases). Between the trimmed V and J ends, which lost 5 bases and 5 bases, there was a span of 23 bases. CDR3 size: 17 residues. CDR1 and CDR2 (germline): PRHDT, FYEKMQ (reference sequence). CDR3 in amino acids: CASSTEGWGAPEDTQYF. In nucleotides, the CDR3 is TGTGCCAGCAGCACCGAGGGTTGGGGAGCGCCCGAAGATACGCAGTATTTT.

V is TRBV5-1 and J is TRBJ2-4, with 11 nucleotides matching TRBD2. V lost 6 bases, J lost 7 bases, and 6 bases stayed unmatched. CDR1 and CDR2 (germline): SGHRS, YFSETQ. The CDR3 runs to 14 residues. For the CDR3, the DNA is TGCGCCAGCACCCAGGCTAGCGGGGGGAACATTCAGTACTTC. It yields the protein CASTQASGGNIQYF.

CDR3 DNA sequence: TGTGCCATCAGTGTTGGCAGGGGGCAGGATGGCTACACCTTC. Protein product: CAISVGRGQDGYTF. The chain is built from TRBV10-3 and TRBJ1-2; the match to TRBD1 covers 8 bases. This CDR3 is built from 14 residues. V shed 4 bases and J 6 bases; nucleotides not matched to a gene: 7. Germline CDR1 ENHRY, CDR2 SYGVKD.

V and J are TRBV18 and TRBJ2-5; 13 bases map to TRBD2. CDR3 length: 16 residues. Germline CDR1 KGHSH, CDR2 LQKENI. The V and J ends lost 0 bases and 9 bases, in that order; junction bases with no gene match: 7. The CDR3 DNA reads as TGTGCCAGCTCACCACCGCGGAGGACTAGCGGGGGTGCCCAGTACTTC. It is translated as CASSPPRRTSGGAQYF.

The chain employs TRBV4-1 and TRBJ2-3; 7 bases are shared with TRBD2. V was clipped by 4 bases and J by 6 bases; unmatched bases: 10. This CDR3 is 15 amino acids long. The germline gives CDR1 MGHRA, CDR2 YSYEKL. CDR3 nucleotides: TGCGCCAGCAGCCCTCACCGGGGGGAGGTTGATACGCAGTATTTT. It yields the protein CASSPHRGEVDTQYF.

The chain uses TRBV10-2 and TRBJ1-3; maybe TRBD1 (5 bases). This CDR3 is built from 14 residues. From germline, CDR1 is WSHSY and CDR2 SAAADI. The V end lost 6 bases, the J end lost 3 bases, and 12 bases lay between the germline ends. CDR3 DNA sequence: TGCGCCAGCAGCCAGGGTTTTGGTGGAAACACCATATATTTT. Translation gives CASSQGFGGNTIYF.

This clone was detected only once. CDR3 sequence reads: CASSLAGVAGGQGEQFF. In DNA form, the CDR3 reads TGCGCCAGCAGCTTGGCCGGGGTAGCGGGGGGGCAGGGTGAGCAGTTCTTC. The chain carries TRBV5-1 and TRBJ2-1; 11 positions match TRBD2. Germline V CDR1 and CDR2: SGHRS, YFSETQ. J lost 9 bases, V lost 0 bases, and 11 bases had no gene match. The CDR3 is made up of 17 amino acids.

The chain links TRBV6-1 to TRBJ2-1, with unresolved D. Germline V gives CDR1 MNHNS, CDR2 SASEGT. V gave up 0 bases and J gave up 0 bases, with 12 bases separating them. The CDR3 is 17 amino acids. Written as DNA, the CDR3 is TGTGCCAGCAGTGAAGCCGTCAGGTCAGACTCCTACAATGAGCAGTTCTTC. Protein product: CASSEAVRSDSYNEQFF.

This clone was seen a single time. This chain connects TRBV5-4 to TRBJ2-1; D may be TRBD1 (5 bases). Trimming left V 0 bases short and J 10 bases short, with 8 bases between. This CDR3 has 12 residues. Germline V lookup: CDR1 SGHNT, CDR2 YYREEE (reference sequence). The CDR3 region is CASSLANREQFF. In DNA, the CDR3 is TGTGCCAGCAGCTTGGCCAACAGGGAGCAGTTCTTC. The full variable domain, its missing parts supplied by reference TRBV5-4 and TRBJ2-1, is ETGVTQSPTHLIKTRGQQVTLRCSSQSGHNTVSWYQQALGQGPQFIFQYYREEENGRGNFPPRFSGLQFPNYSSELNVNALELDDSALYLCASSLANREQFFGPGTRLTVL.